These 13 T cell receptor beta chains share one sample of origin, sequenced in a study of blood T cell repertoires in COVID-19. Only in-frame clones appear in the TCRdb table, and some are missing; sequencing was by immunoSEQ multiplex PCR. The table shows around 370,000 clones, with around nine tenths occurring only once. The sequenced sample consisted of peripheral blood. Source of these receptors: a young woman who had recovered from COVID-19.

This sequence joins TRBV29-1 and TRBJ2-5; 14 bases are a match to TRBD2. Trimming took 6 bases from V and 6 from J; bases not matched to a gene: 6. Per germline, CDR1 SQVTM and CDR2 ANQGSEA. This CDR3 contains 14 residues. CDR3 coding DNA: TGCAGCGTCCTGGGACTAGCGGGAGAGAAGACCCAGTACTTC. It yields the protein CSVLGLAGEKTQYF.

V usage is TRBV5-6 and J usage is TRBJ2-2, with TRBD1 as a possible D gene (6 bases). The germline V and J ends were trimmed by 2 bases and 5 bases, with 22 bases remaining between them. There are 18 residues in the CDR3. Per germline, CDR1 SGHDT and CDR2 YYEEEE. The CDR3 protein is CASSFIIRQGPGTGELFF. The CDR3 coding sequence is TGTGCCAGCAGCTTCATCATCCGGCAGGGGCCGGGAACCGGGGAGCTGTTTTTT.

The CDR3 sequence is CASSPFSGLHNEQFF. The CDR3 nucleotides are TGTGCCAGCTCACCATTTTCGGGACTCCACAATGAGCAGTTCTTC. The chain carries TRBV18 and TRBJ2-1; a weak D match, TRBD2 (6 bases). The CDR3 has 15 amino acids. Germline V gives CDR1 KGHSH, CDR2 LQKENI. The V and J ends lost 2 bases and 5 bases respectively, with 13 bases between them.

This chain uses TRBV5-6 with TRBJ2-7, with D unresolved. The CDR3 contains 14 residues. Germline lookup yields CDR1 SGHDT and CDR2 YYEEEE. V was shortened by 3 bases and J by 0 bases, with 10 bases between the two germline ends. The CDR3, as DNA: TGTGCCAGCAGCTCCGAGGCCTACTCCTACGAGCAGTACGTC. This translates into CASSSEAYSYEQYV.

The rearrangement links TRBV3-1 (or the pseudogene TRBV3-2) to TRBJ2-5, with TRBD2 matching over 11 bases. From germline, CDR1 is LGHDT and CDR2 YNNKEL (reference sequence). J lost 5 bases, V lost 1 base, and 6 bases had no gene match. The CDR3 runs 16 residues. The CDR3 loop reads CASSQGLAGGGETQYF. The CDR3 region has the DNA TGTGCCAGCAGCCAAGGGCTAGCGGGAGGAGGGGAGACCCAGTACTTC.

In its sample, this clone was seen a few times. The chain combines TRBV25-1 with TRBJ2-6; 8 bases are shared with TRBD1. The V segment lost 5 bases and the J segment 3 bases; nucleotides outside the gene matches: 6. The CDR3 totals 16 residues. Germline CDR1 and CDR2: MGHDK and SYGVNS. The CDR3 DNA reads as TGTGCCAGCAGTAACAGACAGGGGAATGGGGCCAACGTCCTGACTTTC. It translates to CASSNRQGNGANVLTF.

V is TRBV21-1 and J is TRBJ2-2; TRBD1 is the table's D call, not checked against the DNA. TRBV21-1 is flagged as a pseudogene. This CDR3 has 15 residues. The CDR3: CASSNGQGCTGELFF. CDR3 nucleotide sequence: TGTGCCAGCAGCAATGGACAGGGCTGCACCGGGGAGCTGTTTTTT.

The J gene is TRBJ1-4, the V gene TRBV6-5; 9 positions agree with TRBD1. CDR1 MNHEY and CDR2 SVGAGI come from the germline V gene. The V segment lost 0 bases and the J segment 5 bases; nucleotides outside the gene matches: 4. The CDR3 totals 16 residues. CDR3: CASSYSFGTGNEKLFF. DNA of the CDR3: TGTGCCAGCAGTTACTCCTTCGGGACAGGGAATGAAAAACTGTTTTTT.

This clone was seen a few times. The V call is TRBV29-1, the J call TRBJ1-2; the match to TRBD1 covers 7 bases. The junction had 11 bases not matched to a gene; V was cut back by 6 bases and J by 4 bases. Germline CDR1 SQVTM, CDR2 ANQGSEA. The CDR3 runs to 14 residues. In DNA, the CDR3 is TGCAGCGTCACCCTACAGGGGAGCGGCTATGGCTACACCTTC. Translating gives CSVTLQGSGYGYTF. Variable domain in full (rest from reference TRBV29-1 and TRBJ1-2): SAVISQKPSRDICQRGTSLTIQCQVDSQVTMMFWYRQQPGQSLTLIATANQGSEATYESGFVIDKFPISRPNLTFSTLTVSNMSPEDSSIYLCSVTLQGSGYGYTFGSGTRLTVV.

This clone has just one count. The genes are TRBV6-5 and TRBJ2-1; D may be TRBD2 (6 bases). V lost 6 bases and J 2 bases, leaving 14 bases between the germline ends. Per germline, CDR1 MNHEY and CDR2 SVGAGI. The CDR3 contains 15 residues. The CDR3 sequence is CASRPPGLPYNEQFF. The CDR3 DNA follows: TGTGCCAGCAGGCCCCCGGGACTGCCCTACAATGAGCAGTTCTTC.

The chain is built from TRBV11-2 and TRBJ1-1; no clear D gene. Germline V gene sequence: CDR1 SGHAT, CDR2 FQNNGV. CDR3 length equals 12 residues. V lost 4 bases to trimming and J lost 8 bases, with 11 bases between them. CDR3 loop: CASSYAGMEAFF. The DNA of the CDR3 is TGTGCCAGCAGCTACGCCGGGATGGAAGCTTTCTTT.

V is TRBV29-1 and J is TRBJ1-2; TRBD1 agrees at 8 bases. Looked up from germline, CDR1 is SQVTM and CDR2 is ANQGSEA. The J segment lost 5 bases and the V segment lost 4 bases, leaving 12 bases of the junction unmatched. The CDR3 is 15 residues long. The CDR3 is CSVGRTDRGDYGYTF. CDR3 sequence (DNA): TGCAGCGTTGGAAGGACTGACAGGGGCGATTATGGCTACACCTTC.

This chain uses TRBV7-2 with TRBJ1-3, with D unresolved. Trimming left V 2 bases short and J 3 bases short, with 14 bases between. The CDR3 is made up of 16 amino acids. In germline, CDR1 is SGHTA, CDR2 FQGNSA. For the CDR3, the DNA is TGTGCCAGCAGCTTATCTTCGGGGTCGAGTGGAAACACCATATATTTT. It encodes CASSLSSGSSGNTIYF.